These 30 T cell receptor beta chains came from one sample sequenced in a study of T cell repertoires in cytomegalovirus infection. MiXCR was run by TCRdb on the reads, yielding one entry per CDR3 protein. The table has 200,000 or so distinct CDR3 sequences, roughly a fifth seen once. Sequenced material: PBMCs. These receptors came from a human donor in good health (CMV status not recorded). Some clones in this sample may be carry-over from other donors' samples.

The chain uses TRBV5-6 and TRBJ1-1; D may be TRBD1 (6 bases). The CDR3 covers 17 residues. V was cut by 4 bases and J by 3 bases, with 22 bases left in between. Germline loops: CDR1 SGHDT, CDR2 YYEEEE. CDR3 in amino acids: CASSRLPQGYGDTEAFF. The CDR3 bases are TGTGCCAGCAGCAGGCTACCCCAGGGGTATGGGGACACTGAAGCTTTCTTT.

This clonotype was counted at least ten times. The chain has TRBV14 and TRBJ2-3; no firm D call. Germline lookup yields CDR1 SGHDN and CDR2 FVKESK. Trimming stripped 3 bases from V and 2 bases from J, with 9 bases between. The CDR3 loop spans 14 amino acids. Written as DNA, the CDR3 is TGTGCCAGCAGCCAGCGCGTGGTCACAGATACGCAGTATTTT. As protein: CASSQRVVTDTQYF.

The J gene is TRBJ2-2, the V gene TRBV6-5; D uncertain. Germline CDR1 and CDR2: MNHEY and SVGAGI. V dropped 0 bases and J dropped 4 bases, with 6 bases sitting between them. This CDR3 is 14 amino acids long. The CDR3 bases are TGTGCCAGCAGTTACTCGTTCGTCACCGGGGAGCTGTTTTTT. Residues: CASSYSFVTGELFF.

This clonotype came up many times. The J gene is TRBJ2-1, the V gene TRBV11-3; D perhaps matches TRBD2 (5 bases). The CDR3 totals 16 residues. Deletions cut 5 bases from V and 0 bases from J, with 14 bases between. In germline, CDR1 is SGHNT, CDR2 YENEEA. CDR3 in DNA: TGTGCCAGCAGCCTGCGAGCGGACCGCTCCTACAATGAGCAGTTCTTC. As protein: CASSLRADRSYNEQFF.

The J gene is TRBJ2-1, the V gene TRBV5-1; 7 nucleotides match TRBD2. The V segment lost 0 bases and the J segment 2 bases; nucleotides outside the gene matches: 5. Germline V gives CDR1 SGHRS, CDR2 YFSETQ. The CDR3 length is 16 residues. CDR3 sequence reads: CASSLGAGTAYNEQFF. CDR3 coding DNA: TGCGCCAGCAGCTTGGGAGCGGGGACCGCCTACAATGAGCAGTTCTTC.

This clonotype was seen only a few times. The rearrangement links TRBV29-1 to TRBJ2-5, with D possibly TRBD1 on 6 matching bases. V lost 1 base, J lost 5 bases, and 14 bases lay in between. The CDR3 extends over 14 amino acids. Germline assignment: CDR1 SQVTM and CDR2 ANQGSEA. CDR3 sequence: CSVEGGRGGETQYF. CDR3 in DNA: TGCAGCGTTGAAGGGGGCAGGGGCGGCGAGACCCAGTACTTC.

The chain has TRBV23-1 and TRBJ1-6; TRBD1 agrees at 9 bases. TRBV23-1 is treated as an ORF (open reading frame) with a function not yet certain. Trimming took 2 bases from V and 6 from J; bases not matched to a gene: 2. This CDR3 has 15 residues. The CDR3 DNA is TGCGCCAGCAGTCAAGGGGGACAGGGTAATTCACCCCTCCACTTT. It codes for CASSQGGQGNSPLHF.

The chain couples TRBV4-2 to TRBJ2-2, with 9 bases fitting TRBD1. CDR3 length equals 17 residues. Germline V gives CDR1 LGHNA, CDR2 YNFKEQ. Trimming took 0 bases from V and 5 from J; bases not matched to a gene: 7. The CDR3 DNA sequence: TGTGCCAGCAGCCAAGAAAGGACAGGGGCCCTTACCGGGGAGCTGTTTTTT. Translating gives CASSQERTGALTGELFF.

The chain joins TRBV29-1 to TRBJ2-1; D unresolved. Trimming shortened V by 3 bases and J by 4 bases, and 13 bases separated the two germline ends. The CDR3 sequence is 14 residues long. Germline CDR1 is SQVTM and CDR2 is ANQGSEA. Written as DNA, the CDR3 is TGCAGCGTTGATGGGTTAGACGGGTACAATGAGCAGTTCTTC. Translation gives CSVDGLDGYNEQFF.

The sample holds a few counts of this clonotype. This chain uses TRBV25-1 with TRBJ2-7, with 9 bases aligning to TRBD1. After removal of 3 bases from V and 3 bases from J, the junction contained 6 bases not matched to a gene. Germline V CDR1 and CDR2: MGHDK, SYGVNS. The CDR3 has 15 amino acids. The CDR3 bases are TGTGCCAGCAGTGAGCCGGGACAGGGAGTCTACGAGCAGTACTTC. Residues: CASSEPGQGVYEQYF.

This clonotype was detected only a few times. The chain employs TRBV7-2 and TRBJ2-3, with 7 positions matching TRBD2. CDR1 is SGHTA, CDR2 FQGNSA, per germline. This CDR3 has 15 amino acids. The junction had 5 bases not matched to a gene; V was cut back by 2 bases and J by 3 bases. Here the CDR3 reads CASSLSRGSTDTQYF. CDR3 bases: TGTGCCAGCAGCTTATCCCGCGGGAGTACAGATACGCAGTATTTT.

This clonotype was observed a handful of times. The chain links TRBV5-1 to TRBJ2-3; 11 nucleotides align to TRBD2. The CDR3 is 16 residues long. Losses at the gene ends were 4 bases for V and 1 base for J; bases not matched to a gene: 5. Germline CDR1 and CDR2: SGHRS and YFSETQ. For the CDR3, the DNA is TGCGCCAGCAGCATGGGACTAGCGGCTGGCACAGATACGCAGTATTTT. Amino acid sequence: CASSMGLAAGTDTQYF.

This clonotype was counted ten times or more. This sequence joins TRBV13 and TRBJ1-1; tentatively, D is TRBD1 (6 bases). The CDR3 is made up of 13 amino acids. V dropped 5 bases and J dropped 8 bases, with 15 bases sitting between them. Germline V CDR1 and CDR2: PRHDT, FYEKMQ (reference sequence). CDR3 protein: CASSTRPGTEAFF. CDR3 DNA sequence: TGTGCCAGCAGCACCAGACCCGGGACAGAAGCTTTCTTT.

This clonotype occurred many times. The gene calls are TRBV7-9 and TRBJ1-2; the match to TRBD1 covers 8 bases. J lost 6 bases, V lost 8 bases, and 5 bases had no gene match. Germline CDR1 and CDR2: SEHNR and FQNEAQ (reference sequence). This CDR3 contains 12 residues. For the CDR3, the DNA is TGTGCCAGCGGCCAGGGGGCGAATGGCTACACCTTC. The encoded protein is CASGQGANGYTF.

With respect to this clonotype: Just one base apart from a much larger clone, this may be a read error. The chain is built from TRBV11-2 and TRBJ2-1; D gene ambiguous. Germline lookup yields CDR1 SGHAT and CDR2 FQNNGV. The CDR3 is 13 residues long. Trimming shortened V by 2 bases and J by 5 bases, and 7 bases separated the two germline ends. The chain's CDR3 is CASSLRRNNEQFF. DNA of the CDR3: TGTGCCAGCAGCTTAAGACGGAACAATGAGCAGTTCTTC.

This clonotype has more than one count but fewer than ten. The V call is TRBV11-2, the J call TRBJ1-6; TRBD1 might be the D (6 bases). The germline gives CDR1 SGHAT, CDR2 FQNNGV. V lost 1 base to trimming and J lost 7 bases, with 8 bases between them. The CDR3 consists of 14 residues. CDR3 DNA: TGTGCCAGCAGCTTAGGGGACACAAATTCACCCCTCCACTTT. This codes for CASSLGDTNSPLHF.

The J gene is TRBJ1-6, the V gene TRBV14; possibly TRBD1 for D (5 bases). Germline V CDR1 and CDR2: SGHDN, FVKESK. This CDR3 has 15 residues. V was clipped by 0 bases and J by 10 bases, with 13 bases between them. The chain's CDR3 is CASSQEGLGDSPLHF. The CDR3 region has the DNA TGTGCCAGCAGCCAAGAAGGTCTAGGGGACTCACCCCTCCACTTT. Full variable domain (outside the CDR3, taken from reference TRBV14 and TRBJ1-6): EAGVTQFPSHSVIEKGQTVTLRCDPISGHDNLYWYRRVMGKEIKFLLHFVKESKQDESGMPNNRFLAERTGGTYSTLKVQPAELEDSGVYFCASSQEGLGDSPLHFGNGTRLTVT.

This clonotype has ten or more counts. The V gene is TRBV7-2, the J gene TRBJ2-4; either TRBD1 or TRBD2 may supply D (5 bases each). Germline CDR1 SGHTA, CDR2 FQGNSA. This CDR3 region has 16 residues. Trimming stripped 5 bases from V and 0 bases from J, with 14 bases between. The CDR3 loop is CASSHLPGTAKNIQYF. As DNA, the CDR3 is TGTGCCAGCAGCCACCTACCGGGGACAGCCAAAAACATTCAGTACTTC.

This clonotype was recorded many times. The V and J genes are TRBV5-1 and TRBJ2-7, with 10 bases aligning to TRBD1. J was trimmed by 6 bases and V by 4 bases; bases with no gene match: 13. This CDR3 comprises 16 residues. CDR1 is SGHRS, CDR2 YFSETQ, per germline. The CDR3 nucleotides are TGCGCCAGCAGCCCCTTCCGGACGGGACAGGGGTCCGAGCAGTACTTC. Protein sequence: CASSPFRTGQGSEQYF. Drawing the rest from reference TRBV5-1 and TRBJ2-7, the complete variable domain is KAGVTQTPRYLIKTRGQQVTLSCSPISGHRSVSWYQQTPGQGLQFLFEYFSETQRNKGNFPGRFSGRQFSNSRSEMNVSTLELGDSALYLCASSPFRTGQGSEQYFGPGTRLTVT.

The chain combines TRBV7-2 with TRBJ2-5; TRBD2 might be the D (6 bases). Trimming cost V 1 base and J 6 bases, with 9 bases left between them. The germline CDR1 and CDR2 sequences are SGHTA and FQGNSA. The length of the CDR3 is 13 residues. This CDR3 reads CASSLGGGKTQYF. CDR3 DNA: TGTGCCAGCAGCTTAGGGGGCGGGAAGACCCAGTACTTC.

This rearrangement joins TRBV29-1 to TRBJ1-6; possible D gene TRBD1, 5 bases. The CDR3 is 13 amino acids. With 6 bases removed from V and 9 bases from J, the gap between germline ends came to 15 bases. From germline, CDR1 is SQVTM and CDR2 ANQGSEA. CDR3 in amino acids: CSVGTAVGSPLHF. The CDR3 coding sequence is TGCAGCGTGGGGACCGCCGTAGGTTCACCCCTCCACTTT.

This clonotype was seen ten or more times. DNA for the CDR3: TGTGCCAGCAGCTCAGGCGGAGGGGGGCAGTGGACCCAGTACTTC. It yields the protein CASSSGGGGQWTQYF. The J gene is TRBJ2-5, the V gene TRBV7-2, with D possibly called TRBD1 or TRBD2 (6 bases each). CDR1 and CDR2 from the germline V gene are SGHTA and FQGNSA. This CDR3 has 15 residues. V was pared by 4 bases and J by 7 bases, with 19 bases between.

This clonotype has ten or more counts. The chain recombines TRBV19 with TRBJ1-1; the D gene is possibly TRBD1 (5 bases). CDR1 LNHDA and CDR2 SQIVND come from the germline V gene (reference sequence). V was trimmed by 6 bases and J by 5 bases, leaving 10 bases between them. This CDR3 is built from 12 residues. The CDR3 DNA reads TGTGCCAGTAGCGTCGGGGGAACTGAAGCTTTCTTT. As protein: CASSVGGTEAFF.

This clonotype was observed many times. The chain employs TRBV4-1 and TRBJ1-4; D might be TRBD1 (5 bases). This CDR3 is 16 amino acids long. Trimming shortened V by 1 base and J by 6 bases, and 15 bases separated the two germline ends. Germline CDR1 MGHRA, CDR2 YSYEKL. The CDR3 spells CASSQGTGTADEKLFF. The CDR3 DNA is TGCGCCAGCAGCCAAGGAACCGGGACGGCGGATGAAAAACTGTTTTTT.

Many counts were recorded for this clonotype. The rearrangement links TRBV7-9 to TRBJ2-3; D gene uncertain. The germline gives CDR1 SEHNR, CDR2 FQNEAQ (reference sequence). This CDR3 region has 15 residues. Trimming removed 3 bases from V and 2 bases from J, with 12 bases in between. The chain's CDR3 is CASSFHLDATDTQYF. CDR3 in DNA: TGTGCCAGCAGCTTCCACCTTGACGCCACAGATACGCAGTATTTT. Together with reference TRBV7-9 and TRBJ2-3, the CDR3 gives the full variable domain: DTGVSQNPRHKITKRGQNVTFRCDPISEHNRLYWYRQTLGQGPEFLTYFQNEAQLEKSRLLSDRFSAERPKGSFSTLEIQRTEQGDSAMYLCASSFHLDATDTQYFGPGTRLTVL.

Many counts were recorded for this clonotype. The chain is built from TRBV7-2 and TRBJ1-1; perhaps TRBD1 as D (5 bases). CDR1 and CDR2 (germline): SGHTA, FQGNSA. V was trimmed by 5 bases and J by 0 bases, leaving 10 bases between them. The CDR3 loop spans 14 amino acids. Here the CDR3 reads CASSPRGLNTEAFF. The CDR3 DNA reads TGTGCCAGCAGCCCCCGGGGGTTGAACACTGAAGCTTTCTTT.

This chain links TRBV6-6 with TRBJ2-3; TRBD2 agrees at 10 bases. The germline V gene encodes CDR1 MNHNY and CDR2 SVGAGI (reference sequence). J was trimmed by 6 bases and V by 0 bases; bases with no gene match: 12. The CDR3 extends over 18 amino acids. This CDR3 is CASSYSLTSGTGRDTQYF. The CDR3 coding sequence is TGTGCCAGCAGTTACTCCCTAACTAGCGGGACGGGTCGCGATACGCAGTATTTT.

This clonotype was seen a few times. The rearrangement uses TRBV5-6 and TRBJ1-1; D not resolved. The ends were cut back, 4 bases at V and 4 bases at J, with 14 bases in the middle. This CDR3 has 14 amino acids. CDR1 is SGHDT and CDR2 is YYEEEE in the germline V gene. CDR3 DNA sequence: TGTGCCAGCAGCCGGCCGCTCTTGGGCACTGAAGCTTTCTTT. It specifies CASSRPLLGTEAFF.

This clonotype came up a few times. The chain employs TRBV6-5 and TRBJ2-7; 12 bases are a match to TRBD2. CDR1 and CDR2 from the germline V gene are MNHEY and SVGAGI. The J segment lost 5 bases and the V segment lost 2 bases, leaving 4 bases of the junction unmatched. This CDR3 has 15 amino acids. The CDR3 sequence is CASSYTTSGSDEQYF. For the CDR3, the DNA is TGTGCCAGCAGTTACACGACTAGCGGGAGCGACGAGCAGTACTTC.

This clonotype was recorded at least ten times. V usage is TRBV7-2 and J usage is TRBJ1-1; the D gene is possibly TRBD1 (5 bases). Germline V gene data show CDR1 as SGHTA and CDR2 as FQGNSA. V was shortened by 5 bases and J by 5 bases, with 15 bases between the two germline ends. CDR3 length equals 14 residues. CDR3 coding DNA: TGTGCCAGCAGCATGGGACCCTCGGGGACTGAAGCTTTCTTT. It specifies CASSMGPSGTEAFF. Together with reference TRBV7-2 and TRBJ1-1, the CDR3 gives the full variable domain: GAGVSQSPSNKVTEKGKDVELRCDPISGHTALYWYRQSLGQGLEFLIYFQGNSAPDKSGLPSDRFSAERTGGSVSTLTIQRTQQEDSAVYLCASSMGPSGTEAFFGQGTRLTVV.